This T cell receptor (beta chain) comes out of a study of blood T cell repertoires in COVID-19. Some clones are missing from TCRdb's copy, which holds only in-frame ones; the method was immunoSEQ multiplex PCR. The sample contains 250,000 to 300,000 clones, around 81% of which appear only once. Sequencing was carried out using peripheral blood. The sequence was obtained from a woman aged 60 to 75 with active or convalescent COVID-19.

In nucleotides, the CDR3 is TGTGCCAGCAGCTCCAGGCGTCTAGCGGACTACGAGCAGTACTTC. This codes for CASSSRRLADYEQYF. V is TRBV11-2 and J is TRBJ2-7, with 7 bases fitting TRBD2. The ends lost 4 bases at V and 3 bases at J; junction bases unmatched: 9. The CDR3 runs to 15 residues. From germline, CDR1 is SGHAT and CDR2 FQNNGV.